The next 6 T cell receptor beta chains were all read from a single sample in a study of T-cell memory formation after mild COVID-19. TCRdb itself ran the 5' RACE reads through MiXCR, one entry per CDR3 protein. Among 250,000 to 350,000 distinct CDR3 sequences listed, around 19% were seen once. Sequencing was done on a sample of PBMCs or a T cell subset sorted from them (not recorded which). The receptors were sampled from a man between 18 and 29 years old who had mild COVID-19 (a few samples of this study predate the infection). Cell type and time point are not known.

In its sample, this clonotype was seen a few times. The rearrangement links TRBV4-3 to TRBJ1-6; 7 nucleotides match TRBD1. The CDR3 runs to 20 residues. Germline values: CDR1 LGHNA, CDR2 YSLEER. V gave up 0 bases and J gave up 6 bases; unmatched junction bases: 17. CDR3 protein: CASSQEPKTLMTGTNSPLHF. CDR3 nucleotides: TGCGCCAGCAGCCAAGAGCCGAAGACCCTCATGACAGGGACTAATTCACCCCTCCACTTT.

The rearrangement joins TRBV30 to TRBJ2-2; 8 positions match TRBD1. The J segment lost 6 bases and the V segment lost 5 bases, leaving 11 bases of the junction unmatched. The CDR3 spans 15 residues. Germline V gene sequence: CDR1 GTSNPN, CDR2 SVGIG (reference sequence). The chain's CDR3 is CAWETGAVSSGELFF. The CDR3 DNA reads TGTGCCTGGGAGACAGGGGCGGTCTCCTCCGGGGAGCTGTTTTTT.

The CDR3 loop reads CASSPGGSGGMDTQYF. CDR3 in DNA: TGCGCCAGCAGCCCCGGGGGTAGCGGGGGGATGGATACGCAGTATTTT. The rearrangement joins TRBV4-1 to TRBJ2-3; 10 nucleotides align to TRBD2. Germline V gives CDR1 MGHRA, CDR2 YSYEKL. The CDR3 runs to 16 residues. With 4 bases clipped from V and 6 bases from J, the junction kept 10 bases outside the gene matches.

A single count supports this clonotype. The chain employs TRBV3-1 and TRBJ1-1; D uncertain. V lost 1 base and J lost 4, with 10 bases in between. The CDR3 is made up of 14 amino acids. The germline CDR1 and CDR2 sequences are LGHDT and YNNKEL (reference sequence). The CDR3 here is CASSQGREGTEAFF. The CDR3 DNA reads TGTGCCAGCAGCCAAGGTAGGGAGGGCACTGAAGCTTTCTTT.

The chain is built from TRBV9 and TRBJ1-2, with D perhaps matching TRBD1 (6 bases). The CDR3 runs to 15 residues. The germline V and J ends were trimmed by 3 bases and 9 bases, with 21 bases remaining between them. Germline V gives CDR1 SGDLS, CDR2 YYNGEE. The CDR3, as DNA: TGTGCCAGCAGCGCTGGGACAAGGGCCACTTCGCGCTACACCTTC. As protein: CASSAGTRATSRYTF.

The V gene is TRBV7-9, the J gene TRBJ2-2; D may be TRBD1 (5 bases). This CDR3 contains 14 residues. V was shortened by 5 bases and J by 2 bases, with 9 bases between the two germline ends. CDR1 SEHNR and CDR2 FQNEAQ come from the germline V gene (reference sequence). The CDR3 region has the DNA TGTGCCAGCAGCCCAGGGTATAACACCGGGGAGCTGTTTTTT. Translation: CASSPGYNTGELFF.